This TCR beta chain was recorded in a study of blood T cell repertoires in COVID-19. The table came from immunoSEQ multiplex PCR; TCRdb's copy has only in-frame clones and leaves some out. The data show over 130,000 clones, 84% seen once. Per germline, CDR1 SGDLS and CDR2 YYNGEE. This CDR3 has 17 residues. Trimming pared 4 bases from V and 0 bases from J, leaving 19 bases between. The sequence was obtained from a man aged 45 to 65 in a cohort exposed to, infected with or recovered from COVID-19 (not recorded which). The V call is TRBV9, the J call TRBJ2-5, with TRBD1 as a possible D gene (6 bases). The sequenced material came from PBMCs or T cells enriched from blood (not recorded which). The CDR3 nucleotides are TGTGCCAGCAGCCTCCCCCCGACAGGCACCAACCAAGAGACCCAGTACTTC. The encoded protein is CASSLPPTGTNQETQYF.